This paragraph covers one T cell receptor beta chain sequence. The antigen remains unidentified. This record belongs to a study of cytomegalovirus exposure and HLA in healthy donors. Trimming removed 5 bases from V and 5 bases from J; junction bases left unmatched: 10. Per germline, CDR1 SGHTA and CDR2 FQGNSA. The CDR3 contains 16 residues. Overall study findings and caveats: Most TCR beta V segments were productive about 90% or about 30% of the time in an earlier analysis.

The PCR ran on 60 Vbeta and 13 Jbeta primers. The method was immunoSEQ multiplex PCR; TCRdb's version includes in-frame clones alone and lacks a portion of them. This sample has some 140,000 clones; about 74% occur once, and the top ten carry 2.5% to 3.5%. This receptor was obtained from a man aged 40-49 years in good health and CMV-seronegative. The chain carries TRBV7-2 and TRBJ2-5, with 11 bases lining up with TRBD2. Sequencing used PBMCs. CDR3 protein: CASSKAVAGGQETQYF. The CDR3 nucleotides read TGTGCCAGCAGCAAAGCTGTAGCGGGGGGGCAGGAGACCCAGTACTTC.